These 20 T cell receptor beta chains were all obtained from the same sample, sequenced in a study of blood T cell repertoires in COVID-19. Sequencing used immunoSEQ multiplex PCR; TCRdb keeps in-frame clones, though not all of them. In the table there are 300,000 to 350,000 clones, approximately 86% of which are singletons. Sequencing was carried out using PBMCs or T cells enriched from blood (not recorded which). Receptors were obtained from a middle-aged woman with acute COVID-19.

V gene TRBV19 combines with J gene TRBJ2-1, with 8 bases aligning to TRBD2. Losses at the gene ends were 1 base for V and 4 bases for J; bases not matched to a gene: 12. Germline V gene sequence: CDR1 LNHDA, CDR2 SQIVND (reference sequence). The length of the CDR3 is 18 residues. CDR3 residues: CASSIGPGRGGRYNEQFF. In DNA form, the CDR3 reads TGTGCCAGTAGTATAGGTCCCGGCCGGGGGGGCCGTTACAATGAGCAGTTCTTC.

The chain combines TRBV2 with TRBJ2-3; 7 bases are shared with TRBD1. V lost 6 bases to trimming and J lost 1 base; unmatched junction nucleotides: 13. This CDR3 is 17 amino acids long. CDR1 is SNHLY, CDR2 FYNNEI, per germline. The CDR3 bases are TGTGCCAGCAGGGAACGTCGGACAGGACATGGCACAGATACGCAGTATTTT. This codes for CASRERRTGHGTDTQYF.

DNA for the CDR3: TGTGCCAGCAGTGAATCTCCGGGCTATGGCTACACCTTC. Protein: CASSESPGYGYTF. The chain couples TRBV6-1 to TRBJ1-2; D is uncertain. V lost 2 bases and J lost 4, with 8 bases in between. The CDR3 covers 13 residues. Germline V gene sequence: CDR1 MNHNS, CDR2 SASEGT.

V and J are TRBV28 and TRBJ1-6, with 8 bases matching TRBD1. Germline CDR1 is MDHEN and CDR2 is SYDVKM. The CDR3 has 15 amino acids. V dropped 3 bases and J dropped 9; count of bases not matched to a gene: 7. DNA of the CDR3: TGTGCCAGCAGTTTTTTCCAGGGGGCGCGTTCACCCCTCCACTTT. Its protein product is CASSFFQGARSPLHF.

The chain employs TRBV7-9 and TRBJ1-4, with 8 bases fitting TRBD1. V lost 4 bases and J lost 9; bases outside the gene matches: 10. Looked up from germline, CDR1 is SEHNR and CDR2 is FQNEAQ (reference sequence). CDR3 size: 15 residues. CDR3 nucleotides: TGTGCCAGCAGCTCGACAGGGGAACGGGATCAAAAACTGTTTTTT. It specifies CASSSTGERDQKLFF.

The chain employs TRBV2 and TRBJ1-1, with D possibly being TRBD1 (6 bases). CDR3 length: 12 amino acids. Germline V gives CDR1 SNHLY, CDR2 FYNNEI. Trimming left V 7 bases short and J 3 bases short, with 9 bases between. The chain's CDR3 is CASTGAYTEAFF. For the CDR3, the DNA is TGTGCCAGCACAGGGGCCTACACTGAAGCTTTCTTT.

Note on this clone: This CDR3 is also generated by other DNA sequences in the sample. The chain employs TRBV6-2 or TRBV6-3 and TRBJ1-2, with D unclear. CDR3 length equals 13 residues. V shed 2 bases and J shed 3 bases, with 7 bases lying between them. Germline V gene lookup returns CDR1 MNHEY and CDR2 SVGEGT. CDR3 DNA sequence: TGTGCCAGCAGTTACCCAGGTTACTATGGCTACACCTTC. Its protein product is CASSYPGYYGYTF.

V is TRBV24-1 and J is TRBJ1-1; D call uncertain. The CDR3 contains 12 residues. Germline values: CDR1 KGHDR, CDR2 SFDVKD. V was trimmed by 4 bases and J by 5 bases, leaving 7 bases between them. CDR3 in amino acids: CATSDPGTEAFF. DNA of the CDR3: TGTGCCACCAGTGACCCCGGGACTGAAGCTTTCTTT.

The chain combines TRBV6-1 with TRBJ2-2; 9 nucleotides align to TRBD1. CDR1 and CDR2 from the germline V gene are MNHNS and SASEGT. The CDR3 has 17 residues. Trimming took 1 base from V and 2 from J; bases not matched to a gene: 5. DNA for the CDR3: TGTGCCAGCAGTGAAGGCAGGGACAGGGCAAACACCGGGGAGCTGTTTTTT. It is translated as CASSEGRDRANTGELFF.

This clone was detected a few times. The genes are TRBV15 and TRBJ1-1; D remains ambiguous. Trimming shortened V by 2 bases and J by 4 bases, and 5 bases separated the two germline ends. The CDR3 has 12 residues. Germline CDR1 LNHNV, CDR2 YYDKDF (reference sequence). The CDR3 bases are TGTGCCACCAGCAGATCCGGCACTGAAGCTTTCTTT. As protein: CATSRSGTEAFF.

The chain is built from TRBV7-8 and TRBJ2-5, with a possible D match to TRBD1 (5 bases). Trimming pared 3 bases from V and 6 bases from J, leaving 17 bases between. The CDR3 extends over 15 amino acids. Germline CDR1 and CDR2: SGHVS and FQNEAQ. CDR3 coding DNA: TGTGCCAGCAGCTTTCAGCAGGGTAATTTGCAGACCCAGTACTTC. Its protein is CASSFQQGNLQTQYF.

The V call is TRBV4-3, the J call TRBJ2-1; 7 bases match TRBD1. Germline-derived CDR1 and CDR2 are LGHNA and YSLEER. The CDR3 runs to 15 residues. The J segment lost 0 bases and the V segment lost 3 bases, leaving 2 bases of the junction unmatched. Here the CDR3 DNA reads TGCGCCAGCAGCCAGGGACAGAGCTCCTACAATGAGCAGTTCTTC. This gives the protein CASSQGQSSYNEQFF.

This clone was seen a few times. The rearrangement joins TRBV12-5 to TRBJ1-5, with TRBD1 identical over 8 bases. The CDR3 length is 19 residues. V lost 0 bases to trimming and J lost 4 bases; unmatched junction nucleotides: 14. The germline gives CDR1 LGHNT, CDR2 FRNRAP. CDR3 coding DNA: TGTGCTAGTGGTTTGGTAGGGGGCAGGGGGCTCCTTGGGAATCAGCCCCAGCATTTT. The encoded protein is CASGLVGGRGLLGNQPQHF.

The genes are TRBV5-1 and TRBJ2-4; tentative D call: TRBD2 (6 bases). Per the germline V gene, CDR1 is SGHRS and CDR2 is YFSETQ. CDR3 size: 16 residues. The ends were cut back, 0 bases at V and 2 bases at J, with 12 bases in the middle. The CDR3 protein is CASSLEAGWSKNIQYF. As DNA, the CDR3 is TGCGCCAGCAGCTTGGAGGCGGGATGGTCCAAAAACATTCAGTACTTC.

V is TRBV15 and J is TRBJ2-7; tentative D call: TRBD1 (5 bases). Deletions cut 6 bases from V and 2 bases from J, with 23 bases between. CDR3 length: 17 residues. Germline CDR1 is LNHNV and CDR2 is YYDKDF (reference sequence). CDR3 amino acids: CATSLERGRWITYEQYF. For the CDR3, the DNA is TGTGCCACCAGTCTGGAAAGGGGTCGTTGGATCACCTACGAGCAGTACTTC.

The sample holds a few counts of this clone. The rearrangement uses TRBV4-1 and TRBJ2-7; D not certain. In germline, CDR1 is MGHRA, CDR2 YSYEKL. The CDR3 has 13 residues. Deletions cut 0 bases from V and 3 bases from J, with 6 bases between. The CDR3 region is CASSQELYYEQYF. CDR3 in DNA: TGCGCCAGCAGCCAAGAGCTCTACTACGAGCAGTACTTC.

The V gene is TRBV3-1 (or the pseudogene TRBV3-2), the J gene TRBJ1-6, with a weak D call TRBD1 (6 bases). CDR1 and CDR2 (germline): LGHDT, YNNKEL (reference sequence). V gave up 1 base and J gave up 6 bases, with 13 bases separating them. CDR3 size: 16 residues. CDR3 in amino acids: CASSQVGAGVNSPLHF. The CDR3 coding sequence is TGTGCCAGCAGCCAAGTTGGGGCAGGGGTTAATTCACCCCTCCACTTT.

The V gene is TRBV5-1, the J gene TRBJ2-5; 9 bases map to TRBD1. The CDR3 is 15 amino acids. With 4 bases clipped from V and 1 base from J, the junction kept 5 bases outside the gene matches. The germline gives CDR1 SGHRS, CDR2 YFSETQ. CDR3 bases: TGCGCCAGCAGCCGTGGGACAGGGCGCCAAGAGACCCAGTACTTC. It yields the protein CASSRGTGRQETQYF. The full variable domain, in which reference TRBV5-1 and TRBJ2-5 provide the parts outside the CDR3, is KAGVTQTPRYLIKTRGQQVTLSCSPISGHRSVSWYQQTPGQGLQFLFEYFSETQRNKGNFPGRFSGRQFSNSRSEMNVSTLELGDSALYLCASSRGTGRQETQYFGPGTRLLVL.

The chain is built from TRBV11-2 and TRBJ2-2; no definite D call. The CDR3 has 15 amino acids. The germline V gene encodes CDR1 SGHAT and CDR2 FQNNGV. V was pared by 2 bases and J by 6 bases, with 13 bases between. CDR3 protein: CASSLLAGTAGELFF. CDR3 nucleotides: TGTGCCAGCAGCTTATTGGCAGGCACCGCCGGGGAGCTGTTTTTT.

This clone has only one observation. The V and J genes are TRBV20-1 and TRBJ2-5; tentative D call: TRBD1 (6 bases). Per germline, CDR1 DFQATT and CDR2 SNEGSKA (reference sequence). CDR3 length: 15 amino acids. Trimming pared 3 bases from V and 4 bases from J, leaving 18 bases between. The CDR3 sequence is CSASSYRVLGETQYF. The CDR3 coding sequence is TGCAGTGCTAGTTCCTACAGGGTTTTGGGAGAGACCCAGTACTTC.